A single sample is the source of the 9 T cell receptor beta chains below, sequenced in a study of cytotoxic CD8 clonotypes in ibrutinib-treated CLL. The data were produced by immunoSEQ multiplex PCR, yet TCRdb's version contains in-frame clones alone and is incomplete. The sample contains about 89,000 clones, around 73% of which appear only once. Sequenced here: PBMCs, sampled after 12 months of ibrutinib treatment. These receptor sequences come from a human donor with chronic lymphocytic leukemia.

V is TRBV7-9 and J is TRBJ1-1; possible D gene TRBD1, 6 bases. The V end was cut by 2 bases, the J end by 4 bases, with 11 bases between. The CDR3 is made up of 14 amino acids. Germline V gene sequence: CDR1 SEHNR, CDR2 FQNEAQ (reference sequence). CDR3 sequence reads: CASSLSGASTEAFF. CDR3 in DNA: TGTGCCAGCAGCTTATCGGGGGCGTCCACTGAAGCTTTCTTT.

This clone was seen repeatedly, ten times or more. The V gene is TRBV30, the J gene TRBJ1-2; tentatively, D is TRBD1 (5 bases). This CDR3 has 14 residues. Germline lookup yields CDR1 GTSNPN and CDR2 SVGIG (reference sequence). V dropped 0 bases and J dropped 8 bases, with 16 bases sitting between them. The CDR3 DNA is TGTGCCTGGAGTGTACGTAGGGCAGGGTACGGCTACACCTTC. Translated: CAWSVRRAGYGYTF.

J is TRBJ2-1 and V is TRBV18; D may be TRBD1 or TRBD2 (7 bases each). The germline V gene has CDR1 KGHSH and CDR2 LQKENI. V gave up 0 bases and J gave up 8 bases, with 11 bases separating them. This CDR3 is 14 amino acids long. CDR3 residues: CASSPPAGGDEQFF. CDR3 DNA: TGTGCCAGCTCACCACCGGCAGGGGGGGATGAGCAGTTCTTC.

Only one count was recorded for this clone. The CDR3 region is CASGRQGAGEQYF. The CDR3 DNA follows: TGTGCCAGCGGACGACAGGGGGCGGGCGAGCAGTACTTC. V gene TRBV28 combines with J gene TRBJ2-7, with 10 bases matching TRBD1. Germline V gives CDR1 MDHEN, CDR2 SYDVKM. Trimming cost V 8 bases and J 6 bases; bases outside gene matches: 7. The CDR3 has 13 amino acids.

CDR3 sequence: CARLHDRYYYYEQYF. The CDR3 DNA follows: TGTGCCAGACTACACGACAGGTACTACTACTACGAGCAGTACTTC. The chain joins TRBV28 to TRBJ2-7, with TRBD1 as a possible D gene (6 bases). Per germline, CDR1 MDHEN and CDR2 SYDVKM. The CDR3 spans 15 residues. The V and J ends lost 9 bases and 3 bases respectively, with 21 bases between them.

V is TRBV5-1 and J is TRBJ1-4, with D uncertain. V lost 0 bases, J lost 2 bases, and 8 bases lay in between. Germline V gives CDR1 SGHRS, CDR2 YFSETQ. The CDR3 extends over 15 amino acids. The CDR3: CASSLVGETNEKLFF. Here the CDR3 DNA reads TGCGCCAGCAGCTTGGTTGGAGAGACTAATGAAAAACTGTTTTTT.

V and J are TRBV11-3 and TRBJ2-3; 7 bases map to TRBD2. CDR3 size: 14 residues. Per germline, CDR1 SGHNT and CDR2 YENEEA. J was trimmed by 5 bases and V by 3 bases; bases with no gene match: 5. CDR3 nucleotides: TGTGCCAGCAGCTTGAGCGGGGCCGTAGATACGCAGTATTTT. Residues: CASSLSGAVDTQYF.

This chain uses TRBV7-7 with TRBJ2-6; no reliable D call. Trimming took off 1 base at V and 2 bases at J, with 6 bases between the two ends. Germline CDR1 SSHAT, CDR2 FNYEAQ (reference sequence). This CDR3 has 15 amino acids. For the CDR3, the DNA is TGTGCCAGCAGCTTAGGGGCCCCTGGGGCCAACGTCCTGACTTTC. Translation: CASSLGAPGANVLTF.

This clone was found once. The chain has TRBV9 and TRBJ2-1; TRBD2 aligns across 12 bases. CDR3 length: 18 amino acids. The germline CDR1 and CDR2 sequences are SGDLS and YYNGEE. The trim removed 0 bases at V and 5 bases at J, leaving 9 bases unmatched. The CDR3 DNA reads TGTGCCAGCAGCGTAGAGTCCCACCCTAGCGGGAGGGACAATGAGCAGTTCTTC. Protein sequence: CASSVESHPSGRDNEQFF.